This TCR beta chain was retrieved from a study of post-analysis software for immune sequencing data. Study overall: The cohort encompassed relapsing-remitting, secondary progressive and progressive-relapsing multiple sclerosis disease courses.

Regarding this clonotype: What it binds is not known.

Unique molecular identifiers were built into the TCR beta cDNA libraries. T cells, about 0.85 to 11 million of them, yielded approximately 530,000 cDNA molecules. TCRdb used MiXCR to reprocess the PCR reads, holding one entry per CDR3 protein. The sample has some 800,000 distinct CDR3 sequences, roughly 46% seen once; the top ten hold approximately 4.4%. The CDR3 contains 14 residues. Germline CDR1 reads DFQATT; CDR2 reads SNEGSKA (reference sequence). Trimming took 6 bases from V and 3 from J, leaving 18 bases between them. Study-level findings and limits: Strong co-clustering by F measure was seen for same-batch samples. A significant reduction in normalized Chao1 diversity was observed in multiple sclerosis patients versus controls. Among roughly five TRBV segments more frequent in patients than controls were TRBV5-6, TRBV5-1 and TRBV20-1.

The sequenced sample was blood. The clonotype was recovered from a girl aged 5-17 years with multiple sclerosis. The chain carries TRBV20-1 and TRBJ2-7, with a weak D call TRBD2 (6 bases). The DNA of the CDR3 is TGCAGTGCCAGCCGGGAGAACCCGGGCTACGAGCAGTACTTC. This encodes CSASRENPGYEQYF.